Listed here is a single T cell receptor beta chain. Its specificity is not known. Stated time point: week 47, end of study. Vaccinated patients received 300 ug of mutant IDH1 20-mer peptide per dose, with topical imiquimod. Trimming took off 5 bases at V and 4 bases at J, with 12 bases between the two ends. CDR1 is MNHEY and CDR2 is SVGAGI in the germline V gene. The CDR3 contains 13 residues. The data belong to a study of a mutant IDH1 vaccine in newly diagnosed glioma. TCRdb's copy holds only in-frame clones and misses some; the assay was immunoSEQ multiplex PCR. The data hold about 35,000 clones, with 87% observed a single time.

The chain combines TRBV6-5 with TRBJ2-7; TRBD1 is a possible D gene (6 bases). This clonotype was sampled from a woman aged 25 to 39 with glioma. This specimen consisted of PBMCs, obtained from a glioma patient whose treatment included an IDH1 peptide vaccine. CDR3 sequence reads: CASSDHQGYEQYF. Here the CDR3 DNA reads TGTGCCAGCAGTGACCATCAGGGGTACGAGCAGTACTTC.